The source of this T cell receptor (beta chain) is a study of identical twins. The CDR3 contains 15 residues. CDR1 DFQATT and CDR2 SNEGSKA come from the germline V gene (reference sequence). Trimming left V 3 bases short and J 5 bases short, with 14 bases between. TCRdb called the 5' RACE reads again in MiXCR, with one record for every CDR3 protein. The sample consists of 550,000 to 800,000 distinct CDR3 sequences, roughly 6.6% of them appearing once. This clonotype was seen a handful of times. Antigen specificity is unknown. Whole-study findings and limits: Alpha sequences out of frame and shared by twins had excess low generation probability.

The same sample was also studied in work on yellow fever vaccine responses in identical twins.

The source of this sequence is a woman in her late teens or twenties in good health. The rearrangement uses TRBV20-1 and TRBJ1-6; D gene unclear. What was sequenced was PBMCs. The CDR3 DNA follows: TGCAGTGCTAGTGTTGGCCAGCCAGATAATTCACCCCTCCACTTT. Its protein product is CSASVGQPDNSPLHF.